The rows below give T cell receptor beta chains drawn from one sample of a study of T cells in localized non-small cell lung cancer. The assay was immunoSEQ multiplex PCR, and TCRdb's table has in-frame clones only and misses some. The sample holds around 45,000 clones, about 85% seen once. This material consisted of PBMCs, taken before any cancer treatment. These receptor sequences come from a man between 40 and 70 years old with stage II lung adenocarcinoma. Both conserved end residues are part of each CDR3. The D gene is left open where the match is weak. Expanded clones are given a class, and other clones once, few, many or no size at all.

J gene: TRBJ2-3
clone size: .
D gene: .
V gene: TRBV28
CDR3 protein: CASSLPLLPDTQYF
CDR3 DNA: TGTGCCAGCAGTCTCCCCCTTTTACCGGATACGCAGTATTTT

J gene: TRBJ2-1
clone size: .
D gene: TRBD1
V gene: TRBV10-3
CDR3 protein: CAISEPPVFEPGQLNEQFF
CDR3 DNA: TGTGCCATCAGTGAGCCCCCGGTCTTTGAACCGGGACAGCTGAATGAGCAGTTCTTC

J gene: TRBJ2-2
clone size: .
D gene: .
V gene: TRBV14
CDR3 protein: CASSQPQGGTGELFF
CDR3 DNA: TGTGCCAGCAGCCAACCGCAGGGGGGCACCGGGGAGCTGTTTTTT

J gene: TRBJ2-1
clone size: .
D gene: .
V gene: TRBV19
CDR3 protein: CASSINGWENEQFF
CDR3 DNA: TGTGCCAGTAGTATTAATGGTTGGGAGAATGAGCAGTTCTTC

J gene: TRBJ2-6
clone size: .
D gene: .
V gene: TRBV7-3
CDR3 protein: CASSPRAGTGANVLTF
CDR3 DNA: TGTGCCAGCAGCCCTCGGGCAGGGACTGGGGCCAACGTCCTGACTTTC

J gene: TRBJ2-3
clone size: .
D gene: TRBD1
V gene: TRBV7-9
CDR3 protein: CASSLADRGETDTQYF
CDR3 DNA: TGTGCCAGCAGCTTGGCGGACAGGGGCGAGACAGATACGCAGTATTTT

J gene: TRBJ2-1
clone size: .
D gene: TRBD1
V gene: TRBV27
CDR3 protein: CASSLGQGAYNEQFF
CDR3 DNA: TGTGCCAGCAGTTTGGGACAGGGGGCTTACAATGAGCAGTTCTTC

J gene: TRBJ1-1
clone size: .
D gene: TRBD1
V gene: TRBV19
CDR3 protein: CASSSGQGLNTEAFF
CDR3 DNA: TGTGCCAGTAGTTCGGGACAGGGGTTGAACACTGAAGCTTTCTTT

J gene: TRBJ1-5
clone size: .
D gene: .
V gene: TRBV5-4
CDR3 protein: CASSLDNQPQHF
CDR3 DNA: TGTGCCAGCAGCCTTGACAATCAGCCCCAGCATTTT

J gene: TRBJ2-7
clone size: .
D gene: TRBD2
V gene: TRBV27
CDR3 protein: CASRPGLAGETSYEQYF
CDR3 DNA: TGTGCCAGCCGTCCGGGACTAGCGGGGGAAACCTCCTACGAGCAGTACTTC

J gene: TRBJ2-4
clone size: .
D gene: .
V gene: TRBV2
CDR3 protein: CASSEGQGLAKNIQYF
CDR3 DNA: TGTGCCAGCAGTGAAGGCCAGGGACTAGCCAAAAACATTCAGTACTTC

J gene: TRBJ2-2
clone size: .
D gene: .
V gene: TRBV2
CDR3 protein: CASREQGNTGELFF
CDR3 DNA: TGTGCCAGCAGAGAACAGGGGAACACCGGGGAGCTGTTTTTT

J gene: TRBJ2-3
clone size: .
D gene: TRBD1
V gene: TRBV13
CDR3 protein: CASSSRDRVAPTDTQYF
CDR3 DNA: TGTGCCAGCAGCTCGAGGGACAGGGTGGCCCCCACAGATACGCAGTATTTT

J gene: TRBJ2-3
clone size: once
D gene: .
V gene: TRBV9
CDR3 protein: CASSATRRRLDTQYF
CDR3 DNA: TGTGCCAGCAGTGCAACCAGGAGGCGCCTAGATACGCAGTATTTT

J gene: TRBJ1-2
clone size: .
D gene: TRBD1
V gene: TRBV5-6
CDR3 protein: CASSLGRGQGVGGYTF
CDR3 DNA: TGTGCCAGCAGCTTGGGTCGAGGACAGGGGGTTGGTGGCTACACCTTC

J gene: TRBJ2-5
clone size: few
D gene: TRBD2
V gene: TRBV5-1
CDR3 protein: CASTPGGGGAGETQYF
CDR3 DNA: TGCGCCAGCACCCCTGGTGGCGGGGGGGCAGGGGAGACCCAGTACTTC

J gene: TRBJ2-3
clone size: .
D gene: TRBD2
V gene: TRBV18
CDR3 protein: CASSPSGGALDTQYF
CDR3 DNA: TGTGCCAGCTCCCCGAGCGGGGGGGCTTTAGATACGCAGTATTTT

J gene: TRBJ2-1
clone size: .
D gene: .
V gene: TRBV19
CDR3 protein: CASSIDVRGLSSYNEQFF
CDR3 DNA: TGTGCCAGTAGTATAGATGTTAGAGGTCTGAGCTCCTACAATGAGCAGTTCTTC

J gene: TRBJ2-5
clone size: once
D gene: .
V gene: TRBV23-1
CDR3 protein: CASSQSGGAEETQYF
CDR3 DNA: TGCGCCAGCAGTCAATCCGGAGGGGCGGAAGAGACCCAGTACTTC

J gene: TRBJ2-5
clone size: .
D gene: TRBD2
V gene: TRBV5-1
CDR3 protein: CASSPDNLAGAKWGETQYF
CDR3 DNA: TGCGCCAGCAGCCCGGATAATTTAGCGGGGGCTAAATGGGGAGAGACCCAGTACTTC

J gene: TRBJ2-2
clone size: .
D gene: .
V gene: TRBV10-2
CDR3 protein: CASSEGTGELFF
CDR3 DNA: TGCGCCAGCAGTGAAGGGACCGGGGAGCTGTTTTTT

J gene: TRBJ1-4
clone size: .
D gene: .
V gene: TRBV5-1
CDR3 protein: CASSLGGGPPDEKLFF
CDR3 DNA: TGCGCCAGCAGCTTGGGAGGGGGGCCGCCGGATGAAAAACTGTTTTTT

J gene: TRBJ1-4
clone size: .
D gene: .
V gene: TRBV7-9
CDR3 protein: CASGDSEAILAEKLFF
CDR3 DNA: TGTGCCAGCGGTGACAGTGAGGCGATATTGGCTGAAAAACTGTTTTTT

J gene: TRBJ2-4
clone size: once
D gene: TRBD1
V gene: TRBV19
CDR3 protein: CASSIEQGGDIQYF
CDR3 DNA: TGTGCCAGTAGTATAGAACAGGGGGGAGACATTCAGTACTTC

J gene: TRBJ2-3
clone size: .
D gene: .
V gene: TRBV5-4
CDR3 protein: CASSLGGQYTDTQYF
CDR3 DNA: TGTGCCAGCAGCCTGGGAGGACAGTACACAGATACGCAGTATTTT

J gene: TRBJ1-2
clone size: .
D gene: .
V gene: TRBV23-1
CDR3 protein: CASSQSGPYGYTF
CDR3 DNA: TGCGCCAGCAGTCAATCCGGGCCCTATGGCTACACCTTC

J gene: TRBJ1-1
clone size: few
D gene: .
V gene: TRBV4-2
CDR3 protein: CASSQVVSGSEAFF
CDR3 DNA: TGTGCCAGCAGCCAAGTCGTCAGCGGTTCTGAAGCTTTCTTT

J gene: TRBJ2-1
clone size: .
D gene: TRBD1
V gene: TRBV5-1
CDR3 protein: CASSPDRVATNEQFF
CDR3 DNA: TGCGCCAGCAGTCCTGACAGGGTTGCCACAAATGAGCAGTTCTTC

J gene: TRBJ2-2
clone size: .
D gene: .
V gene: TRBV5-6
CDR3 protein: CASSALGEGTGELFF
CDR3 DNA: TGTGCCAGCAGCGCCCTGGGGGAAGGCACCGGGGAGCTGTTTTTT

J gene: TRBJ2-5
clone size: .
D gene: .
V gene: TRBV5-4
CDR3 protein: CASSLDPQETQYF
CDR3 DNA: TGTGCCAGCAGCTTGGACCCCCAAGAGACCCAGTACTTC

J gene: TRBJ2-7
clone size: once
D gene: .
V gene: TRBV19
CDR3 protein: CASAAEHSYEQYF
CDR3 DNA: TGTGCCAGTGCGGCGGAGCACTCCTACGAGCAGTACTTC

J gene: TRBJ2-1
clone size: .
D gene: .
V gene: TRBV27
CDR3 protein: CASSFRWGAGYDEQFF
CDR3 DNA: TGTGCCAGCAGTTTTCGATGGGGGGCTGGTTACGATGAGCAGTTCTTC

J gene: TRBJ1-1
clone size: .
D gene: TRBD1
V gene: TRBV7-6
CDR3 protein: CASSLEGGGGPNTEAFF
CDR3 DNA: TGTGCCAGCAGCTTAGAAGGGGGCGGGGGTCCGAACACTGAAGCTTTCTTT

J gene: TRBJ2-5
clone size: .
D gene: .
V gene: TRBV27
CDR3 protein: CASSFSGVRETQYF
CDR3 DNA: TGTGCCAGCAGTTTTTCAGGGGTTAGGGAGACCCAGTACTTC

J gene: TRBJ2-5
clone size: .
D gene: TRBD2
V gene: TRBV7-3
CDR3 protein: CASSSGLAGGEETQYF
CDR3 DNA: TGTGCCAGCAGCTCCGGACTAGCGGGGGGTGAGGAGACCCAGTACTTC

J gene: TRBJ1-5
clone size: .
D gene: TRBD1
V gene: TRBV15
CDR3 protein: CATSRPGTATRQPQHF
CDR3 DNA: TGTGCCACCAGCAGACCCGGGACAGCTACACGGCAGCCCCAGCATTTT

J gene: TRBJ2-5
clone size: .
D gene: .
V gene: TRBV11-2
CDR3 protein: CASSLEVQETQYF
CDR3 DNA: TGTGCCAGCAGCTTAGAAGTCCAAGAGACCCAGTACTTC

J gene: TRBJ2-5
clone size: .
D gene: .
V gene: TRBV18
CDR3 protein: CASSPGMDQETQYF
CDR3 DNA: TGTGCCAGCTCACCGGGTATGGACCAAGAGACCCAGTACTTC

J gene: TRBJ2-7
clone size: .
D gene: .
V gene: TRBV6-5
CDR3 protein: CASSTRTVYEQYF
CDR3 DNA: TGTGCCAGCAGTACACGGACAGTCTACGAGCAGTACTTC

J gene: TRBJ1-5
clone size: .
D gene: .
V gene: TRBV5-1
CDR3 protein: CASSLGTASNQPQHF
CDR3 DNA: TGCGCCAGCAGCTTGGGGACAGCGAGCAATCAGCCCCAGCATTTT

J gene: TRBJ2-3
clone size: .
D gene: .
V gene: TRBV20-1
CDR3 protein: CSARFADTQYF
CDR3 DNA: TGCAGTGCTAGATTCGCAGATACGCAGTATTTT

J gene: TRBJ1-1
clone size: few
D gene: .
V gene: TRBV5-4
CDR3 protein: CASSSRGLNTEAFF
CDR3 DNA: TGTGCCAGCAGCTCCCGCGGCCTCAACACTGAAGCTTTCTTT

J gene: TRBJ2-5
clone size: .
D gene: .
V gene: TRBV5-4
CDR3 protein: CASSLGRGGQETQYF
CDR3 DNA: TGTGCCAGCAGCTTGGGGCGGGGTGGACAAGAGACCCAGTACTTC

J gene: TRBJ1-5
clone size: .
D gene: .
V gene: TRBV10-3
CDR3 protein: CAISEARVAGQPQHF
CDR3 DNA: TGTGCCATCAGTGAAGCGCGAGTGGCGGGGCAGCCCCAGCATTTT

J gene: TRBJ1-1
clone size: .
D gene: .
V gene: TRBV15
CDR3 protein: CATSRERNTEAFF
CDR3 DNA: TGTGCCACCAGCAGAGAGAGAAACACTGAAGCTTTCTTT

J gene: TRBJ2-6
clone size: .
D gene: .
V gene: TRBV7-8
CDR3 protein: CASTPSSGANVLTF
CDR3 DNA: TGTGCCAGCACCCCGAGCTCTGGGGCCAACGTCCTGACTTTC

J gene: TRBJ1-4
clone size: .
D gene: .
V gene: TRBV6-5
CDR3 protein: CASSYAGEKLFF
CDR3 DNA: TGTGCCAGCAGTTACGCAGGCGAAAAACTGTTTTTT

J gene: TRBJ1-2
clone size: .
D gene: TRBD1
V gene: TRBV6-6
CDR3 protein: CASSRTGFGYTF
CDR3 DNA: TGTGCCAGCAGCCGGACAGGGTTTGGCTACACCTTC

J gene: TRBJ1-5
clone size: .
D gene: .
V gene: TRBV7-2
CDR3 protein: CASSPHGGGNQPQHF
CDR3 DNA: TGTGCCAGCAGCCCCCATGGGGGAGGCAATCAGCCCCAGCATTTT

J gene: TRBJ2-3
clone size: .
D gene: .
V gene: TRBV7-6
CDR3 protein: CASSNQGLDTQYF
CDR3 DNA: TGTGCCAGCAGTAATCAGGGTTTAGATACGCAGTATTTT

J gene: TRBJ1-3
clone size: .
D gene: TRBD1
V gene: TRBV18
CDR3 protein: CASSPPGQGSGNTIYF
CDR3 DNA: TGTGCCAGCTCACCCCCGGGACAGGGCTCTGGAAACACCATATATTTT

J gene: TRBJ2-1
clone size: .
D gene: .
V gene: TRBV5-5
CDR3 protein: CASSSTRGSSYNEQFF
CDR3 DNA: TGTGCCAGCAGCTCCACACGTGGGAGCTCCTACAATGAGCAGTTCTTC

J gene: TRBJ1-2
clone size: .
D gene: .
V gene: TRBV6-6
CDR3 protein: CASSSGEGYDGYTF
CDR3 DNA: TGTGCCAGCAGTTCCGGGGAGGGGTACGATGGCTACACCTTC

J gene: TRBJ2-2
clone size: .
D gene: .
V gene: TRBV19
CDR3 protein: CASSILGGTGELFF
CDR3 DNA: TGTGCCAGTAGTATACTAGGGGGTACCGGGGAGCTGTTTTTT